The next 19 T cell receptor beta chains were all read from a single sample in a study of T-cell memory formation after mild COVID-19. MiXCR was run by TCRdb on the 5' RACE reads, yielding one entry per CDR3 protein. There are some 150,000 distinct CDR3 sequences in the sample; over 6% occur only once, and about 2.1% lies in the top ten. The sequencing sample was made of PBMCs or a T cell subset sorted from them (not recorded which). These TCRs come from an adult woman who had mild COVID-19 (a few samples of this study predate the infection). Cell type and time point are not known.

As to this clonotype: Since a much larger clone is just one base distant, this may be a read error. The chain joins TRBV5-1 to TRBJ2-7, with 7 bases identical to TRBD1. This CDR3 contains 17 residues. Germline CDR1 reads SGHRS; CDR2 reads YFSETQ. CDR3 residues: CASSFRTGSTDSYEKYF. CDR3 sequence (DNA): TGCGCCAGCAGCTTCCGGACAGGTTCGACGGATTCCTACGAGAAGTACTTC.

This clonotype has at least ten counts. This sequence joins TRBV20-1 and TRBJ2-5, with 7 nucleotides matching TRBD2. CDR3 length equals 14 residues. V gave up 6 bases and J gave up 3 bases; unmatched junction bases: 10. The germline CDR1 and CDR2 sequences are DFQATT and SNEGSKA (reference sequence). The CDR3 sequence is CSASVGGYKETQYF. The DNA for the CDR3 is TGCAGTGCATCTGTGGGGGGGTACAAAGAGACCCAGTACTTC.

In its sample, this clonotype was seen many times. This rearrangement joins TRBV11-3 to TRBJ2-1; D might be TRBD1 (6 bases). CDR3 length equals 16 residues. The germline V and J ends were trimmed by 5 bases and 3 bases, with 17 bases remaining between them. Germline V gene lookup returns CDR1 SGHNT and CDR2 YENEEA. The CDR3 loop is CASSPRARQDYNEQFF. In DNA form, the CDR3 reads TGTGCCAGCAGCCCTCGGGCGAGACAGGACTACAATGAGCAGTTCTTC.

There are a few counts of this clonotype. The chain has TRBV12-3 or TRBV12-4 and TRBJ1-2; 7 bases line up with TRBD1. CDR3 length: 12 residues. V lost 7 bases to trimming and J lost 8 bases; unmatched junction nucleotides: 7. The CDR3: CASTSGGQGYTF. The CDR3 DNA sequence: TGTGCCAGCACCTCAGGGGGACAGGGCTACACCTTC.

Note on this clonotype: The junction shows a germline mismatch at one end, possibly a read error. The chain has TRBV11-2 and TRBJ2-2, with D perhaps TRBD2 (6 bases). The CDR3 sequence is 16 residues long. Germline lookup yields CDR1 SGHAT and CDR2 FQNNGV. In nucleotides, the CDR3 is TGTGCCAGCACCTCACTATCGGGAGTGCAGGCCGGGAAGCTGTTTTTT. Translation: CASTSLSGVQAGKLFF.

This clonotype was observed many times. The chain couples TRBV9 to TRBJ2-7; D is uncertain. Germline loops: CDR1 SGDLS, CDR2 YYNGEE. With 0 bases removed from V and 5 bases from J, the gap between germline ends came to 15 bases. The CDR3 has 15 amino acids. The CDR3 sequence is CASSVGPAATHEQYF. In DNA, the CDR3 is TGTGCCAGCAGCGTAGGACCCGCAGCGACCCACGAGCAGTACTTC.

This clonotype has ten or more counts. V is TRBV20-1 and J is TRBJ1-2, with D possibly TRBD1 on 5 matching bases. V lost 6 bases to trimming and J lost 4 bases, with 21 bases between them. CDR3 size: 15 residues. Germline-derived CDR1 and CDR2 are DFQATT and SNEGSKA (reference sequence). The CDR3 region has the DNA TGCAGTGCAAGGGGAATAGACCACGTAGTCTATGGCTACACCTTC. The encoded protein is CSARGIDHVVYGYTF.

This clonotype was observed many times. The rearrangement joins TRBV5-1 to TRBJ2-3; D unclear. V was pared by 3 bases and J by 2 bases, with 13 bases between. Per the germline V gene, CDR1 is SGHRS and CDR2 is YFSETQ. This CDR3 contains 15 residues. The CDR3 DNA sequence: TGCGCCAGCAGCTCATATTTTGGGAACACAGATACGCAGTATTTT. It yields the protein CASSSYFGNTDTQYF.

This clonotype was picked up many times. The chain has TRBV7-9 and TRBJ2-3; D perhaps matches TRBD2 (5 bases). The CDR3 runs 14 residues. The V and J ends lost 4 bases and 4 bases respectively, with 12 bases between them. The germline CDR1 and CDR2 sequences are SEHNR and FQNEAQ (reference sequence). The CDR3 bases are TGTGCCAGCAGCTCCGATCGAGCGGCAGATACGCAGTATTTT. Residues: CASSSDRAADTQYF.

This chain joins TRBV29-1 and TRBJ2-7; 9 bases line up with TRBD1. Trimming removed 5 bases from V and 6 bases from J; junction bases left unmatched: 11. The CDR3 runs to 14 residues. The V gene's germline CDR1 is SQVTM and CDR2 ANQGSEA. This chain's CDR3 is CSVRRTGEVAEQYF. CDR3 in DNA: TGCAGCGTTCGCCGGACAGGGGAGGTGGCCGAGCAGTACTTC.

This clonotype was counted ten times or more. J is TRBJ2-3 and V is TRBV18; tentative D call: TRBD1 (7 bases). Germline V lookup: CDR1 KGHSH, CDR2 LQKENI. Trimming took off 4 bases at V and 0 bases at J, with 11 bases between the two ends. CDR3 length: 15 amino acids. The CDR3 DNA is TGTGCCAGCTCACAACAGGGGACTAGCACAGATACGCAGTATTTT. It encodes CASSQQGTSTDTQYF.

This clonotype was observed a few times. The chain is built from TRBV7-9 and TRBJ1-1; D is possibly TRBD1 (5 bases). V lost 4 bases, J lost 5 bases, and 11 bases lay in between. In germline, CDR1 is SEHNR, CDR2 FQNEAQ (reference sequence). There are 13 residues in the CDR3. CDR3 residues: CASSCSGYTEAFF. Written as DNA, the CDR3 is TGTGCCAGCAGCTGTTCAGGGTATACTGAAGCTTTCTTT.

V and J are TRBV20-1 and TRBJ1-5; no firm D call. V shed 3 bases and J shed 0 bases, with 9 bases lying between them. The CDR3 contains 14 residues. The germline gives CDR1 DFQATT, CDR2 SNEGSKA (reference sequence). Written as DNA, the CDR3 is TGCAGTGCTAGTATGCAGTATAGCAATCAGCCCCAGCATTTT. Amino acid sequence: CSASMQYSNQPQHF.

This clonotype was counted only a few times. The chain joins TRBV3-1 to TRBJ2-5, with 13 nucleotides matching TRBD2. Germline V gene lookup returns CDR1 LGHDT and CDR2 YNNKEL (reference sequence). The CDR3 has 16 amino acids. Trimming took 5 bases from V and 5 from J; bases not matched to a gene: 8. The DNA of the CDR3 is TGTGCCAGCAGCGCCCCCACTAGCGGGAGGGTTGAGACCCAGTACTTC. Amino acids: CASSAPTSGRVETQYF.

This clonotype was detected many times. One end of the junction varies from germline; a read error may be responsible. V usage is TRBV7-2 and J usage is TRBJ2-1; 11 bases are shared with TRBD2. This CDR3 spans 15 amino acids. Germline loops: CDR1 SGHTA, CDR2 FQGNSA. CDR3 sequence: CASSLGTSGYNEQFF. DNA for the CDR3: TGCGCCAGCAGCTTGGGGACTAGCGGCTACAATGAGCAGTTCTTC. Variable domain in full (rest from reference TRBV7-2 and TRBJ2-1): GAGVSQSPSNKVTEKGKDVELRCDPISGHTALYWYRQSLGQGLEFLIYFQGNSAPDKSGLPSDRFSAERTGGSVSTLTIQRTQQEDSAVYLCASSLGTSGYNEQFFGPGTRLTVL.

This clonotype turned up a few times. The chain combines TRBV5-5 with TRBJ2-5; 7 bases agree with TRBD2. The trim removed 4 bases at V and 5 bases at J, leaving 5 bases unmatched. CDR1 is SGHKS and CDR2 is YYEKEE in the germline V gene (reference sequence). CDR3 size: 13 residues. The CDR3 DNA follows: TGTGCCAGCAGCCGAGGGACTACGGAGACCCAGTACTTC. Translation gives CASSRGTTETQYF.

This clonotype was detected many times. This chain links TRBV9 with TRBJ2-5; D assignment may be TRBD1 or TRBD2 (5 bases each). CDR3 size: 15 residues. CDR1 and CDR2 (germline): SGDLS, YYNGEE. Trimming took 1 base from V and 5 from J, leaving 15 bases between them. CDR3 protein: CASSVSPGAGETQYF. DNA for the CDR3: TGTGCCAGCAGCGTATCACCCGGGGCAGGGGAGACCCAGTACTTC.

Ten or more counts support this clonotype. The V call is TRBV6-6, the J call TRBJ1-2; D is unclear. Per germline, CDR1 MNHNY and CDR2 SVGAGI (reference sequence). The CDR3 runs to 14 residues. The ends were cut back, 0 bases at V and 6 bases at J, with 11 bases in the middle. The CDR3 protein is CASSYSNSPDGYTF. CDR3 DNA sequence: TGTGCCAGCAGTTACTCGAACAGCCCCGATGGCTACACCTTC.

This clonotype was seen ten or more times. The rearrangement uses TRBV24-1 and TRBJ2-1; the match to TRBD2 covers 12 bases. V gave up 0 bases and J gave up 7 bases; unmatched junction bases: 3. The CDR3 spans 16 residues. From germline, CDR1 is KGHDR and CDR2 SFDVKD. The DNA of the CDR3 is TGTGCCACCAGTGATTTGGGGCTAGCGGGGGGGAATGAGCAGTTCTTC. Its translation: CATSDLGLAGGNEQFF.